One sample yielded the 19 T cell receptor beta chains listed below, sequenced in a study of B cell selection in AIRE deficiency. Conventional CD4 T cells were sorted as CD4+CD127+ cells. Clones were read by immunoSEQ multiplex PCR, and TCRdb kept only the in-frame ones, dropping some. The table includes under 30,000 clones, about 95% detected once. The sequenced sample was CD4+CD127+ conventional T cells sorted from PBMCs. The receptors shown here come from a human donor in good health.

The genes are TRBV11-2 and TRBJ2-4, with D unresolved. Germline loops: CDR1 SGHAT, CDR2 FQNNGV. CDR3 length equals 16 residues. V lost 1 base to trimming and J lost 0 bases, with 10 bases between them. In DNA, the CDR3 is TGTGCCAGCAGCTTAGGACGCGGAATAGCCAAAAACATTCAGTACTTC. Translation gives CASSLGRGIAKNIQYF.

The chain links TRBV5-5 to TRBJ1-1; maybe TRBD1 (5 bases). Germline-derived CDR1 and CDR2 are SGHKS and YYEKEE (reference sequence). CDR3 length equals 14 residues. V lost 2 bases and J lost 1, with 9 bases in between. CDR3 in amino acids: CASSFTGTNTEAFF. The CDR3 DNA reads as TGTGCCAGCAGCTTCACCGGGACGAACACTGAAGCTTTCTTT.

The chain couples TRBV29-1 to TRBJ2-1; D perhaps matches TRBD2 (6 bases). This CDR3 has 13 amino acids. The V end lost 3 bases, the J end lost 11 bases, and 17 bases lay between the germline ends. CDR1 is SQVTM, CDR2 ANQGSEA, per germline. DNA of the CDR3: TGCAGCGTTGAGGACGGGAGCGCCCAGAAGCAGTTCTTC. It translates to CSVEDGSAQKQFF.

V is TRBV9 and J is TRBJ1-2, with D possibly matching TRBD1 (5 bases). V dropped 3 bases and J dropped 5 bases, with 17 bases sitting between them. CDR3 length equals 15 residues. Germline loops: CDR1 SGDLS, CDR2 YYNGEE. CDR3 coding DNA: TGTGCCAGCAGCGCGTCCCCGGGACGGGGATATGGCTACACCTTC. Encoded protein: CASSASPGRGYGYTF. The entire variable domain, with the rest obtained from reference TRBV9 and TRBJ1-2, is as follows: DSGVTQTPKHLITATGQRVTLRCSPRSGDLSVYWYQQSLDQGLQFLIQYYNGEERAKGNILERFSAQQFPDLHSELNLSSLELGDSALYFCASSASPGRGYGYTFGSGTRLTVV.

The chain carries TRBV4-2 and TRBJ1-4, with D perhaps matching TRBD1 (5 bases). The CDR3 loop spans 15 amino acids. Germline V gives CDR1 LGHNA, CDR2 YNFKEQ. Between the trimmed V and J ends, which lost 1 base and 7 bases, there was a span of 13 bases. The CDR3 region is CASSQVGAGVEKLFF. In DNA form, the CDR3 reads TGTGCCAGCAGCCAAGTAGGGGCCGGAGTTGAAAAACTGTTTTTT.

This CDR3 reads CASSSGTNTDTQYF. CDR3 nucleotide sequence: TGTGCCAGCAGCTCCGGGACAAACACAGATACGCAGTATTTT. V usage is TRBV9 and J usage is TRBJ2-3; tentative D call: TRBD1 (6 bases). The germline gives CDR1 SGDLS, CDR2 YYNGEE. The CDR3 totals 14 residues. Trimming removed 4 bases from V and 2 bases from J, with 11 bases in between.

The rearrangement joins TRBV25-1 to TRBJ1-2; 8 positions agree with TRBD1. V shed 3 bases, J shed 4 bases, and the junction held 7 bases outside the gene matches. The CDR3 runs to 15 residues. Germline V gives CDR1 MGHDK, CDR2 SYGVNS. In nucleotides, the CDR3 is TGTGCCAGCAGTGACCGGGACAGGCACTTCTATGGCTACACCTTC. It encodes CASSDRDRHFYGYTF.

The chain is built from TRBV28 and TRBJ1-2; D unresolved. Germline CDR1 and CDR2: MDHEN and SYDVKM. The V end was cut by 1 base, the J end by 7 bases, with 10 bases between. CDR3 length: 13 residues. The CDR3 loop is CASSLSRYTGYTF. CDR3 nucleotides: TGTGCCAGCAGTTTATCCAGGTATACTGGCTACACCTTC.

The chain couples TRBV6-5 to TRBJ2-7; D perhaps matches TRBD1 (6 bases). CDR1 and CDR2 from the germline V gene are MNHEY and SVGAGI. The CDR3 runs 15 residues. With 6 bases removed from V and 6 bases from J, the gap between germline ends came to 21 bases. This CDR3 is CASSRGVRGMGEQYF. The CDR3 DNA follows: TGTGCCAGCAGCCGCGGAGTCAGGGGCATGGGCGAGCAGTACTTC.

The chain carries TRBV5-8 and TRBJ2-1; 7 bases are shared with TRBD2. The CDR3 extends over 17 amino acids. Germline CDR1 and CDR2: SGHTS and YDEGEE. Trimming took 3 bases from V and 5 from J; bases not matched to a gene: 14. The CDR3 sequence is CASSWGISGRIDNEQFF. The CDR3 region has the DNA TGTGCCAGCAGCTGGGGGATTAGCGGGCGGATAGACAATGAGCAGTTCTTC.

The rearrangement links TRBV5-1 to TRBJ2-2; 8 bases fit TRBD2. The V segment lost 1 base and the J segment 5 bases; nucleotides outside the gene matches: 10. Per the germline V gene, CDR1 is SGHRS and CDR2 is YFSETQ. The CDR3 sequence is 17 residues long. CDR3 in DNA: TGCGCCAGCAGCTTGTCGGTAGCGGGAAGTTTGACCGGGGAGCTGTTTTTT. It codes for CASSLSVAGSLTGELFF.

This chain joins TRBV5-1 and TRBJ2-1; TRBD2 aligns across 7 bases. This CDR3 contains 16 residues. CDR1 is SGHRS, CDR2 YFSETQ, per germline. The V and J ends lost 0 bases and 4 bases, in that order; junction bases with no gene match: 7. CDR3 amino acids: CASSLGGGALYNEQFF. Written as DNA, the CDR3 is TGCGCCAGCAGCTTGGGCGGGGGAGCGCTGTACAATGAGCAGTTCTTC. The complete variable domain, with remaining parts taken from reference TRBV5-1 and TRBJ2-1, reads KAGVTQTPRYLIKTRGQQVTLSCSPISGHRSVSWYQQTPGQGLQFLFEYFSETQRNKGNFPGRFSGRQFSNSRSEMNVSTLELGDSALYLCASSLGGGALYNEQFFGPGTRLTVL.

This clone was counted a single time. The rearrangement links TRBV7-9 to TRBJ1-1; 8 nucleotides match TRBD1. The ends lost 5 bases at V and 1 base at J; junction bases unmatched: 3. Germline CDR1 SEHNR, CDR2 FQNEAQ (reference sequence). The CDR3 has 14 amino acids. The CDR3 is CASSKGTGNTEAFF. The DNA for the CDR3 is TGTGCCAGCAGCAAAGGGACAGGGAACACTGAAGCTTTCTTT.

The chain links TRBV18 to TRBJ2-3; no definite D call. Germline V gene sequence: CDR1 KGHSH, CDR2 LQKENI. CDR3 length: 12 amino acids. V shed 3 bases and J shed 0 bases, with 1 base lying between them. CDR3 sequence reads: CASSPSTDTQYF. CDR3 DNA: TGTGCCAGCTCACCGAGCACAGATACGCAGTATTTT.

The chain combines TRBV5-1 with TRBJ2-1, with TRBD2 identical over 10 bases. The CDR3 covers 16 residues. V was clipped by 6 bases and J by 5 bases; unmatched bases: 11. Looked up from germline, CDR1 is SGHRS and CDR2 is YFSETQ. The CDR3 DNA follows: TGCGCCAGCAACCGCGTTCTAGCGGGAGTCCACAATGAGCAGTTCTTC. It codes for CASNRVLAGVHNEQFF.

The chain couples TRBV6-1 to TRBJ1-1, with 8 bases lining up with TRBD1. V was pared by 6 bases and J by 3 bases, with 9 bases of the junction left unmatched. Germline assignment: CDR1 MNHNS and CDR2 SASEGT. This CDR3 region has 15 residues. The CDR3 nucleotides read TGTGCCAGCAGCCAGATTGACAGGGGTGACACTGAAGCTTTCTTT. It translates to CASSQIDRGDTEAFF.

The chain links TRBV6-9 to TRBJ1-2; 10 bases are shared with TRBD1. The CDR3 has 15 amino acids. Germline V CDR1 and CDR2: MNHGY, SVAAGI. V trimming: 7 bases; J trimming: 2 bases; junction bases outside the gene matches: 7. Here the CDR3 DNA reads TGTGCCAGCACCAACGGGGGACAGGGGAACTATGGCTACACCTTC. It yields the protein CASTNGGQGNYGYTF.

The gene calls are TRBV7-9 and TRBJ2-1, with TRBD2 as a possible D gene (6 bases). In germline, CDR1 is SEHNR, CDR2 FQNEAQ (reference sequence). Trimming left V 5 bases short and J 3 bases short, with 8 bases between. The CDR3 extends over 13 amino acids. In DNA form, the CDR3 reads TGTGCCAGCAGCCCAGCGGGCTACAATGAGCAGTTCTTC. Amino acid sequence: CASSPAGYNEQFF. Drawing the rest from reference TRBV7-9 and TRBJ2-1, the complete variable domain is DTGVSQNPRHKITKRGQNVTFRCDPISEHNRLYWYRQTLGQGPEFLTYFQNEAQLEKSRLLSDRFSAERPKGSFSTLEIQRTEQGDSAMYLCASSPAGYNEQFFGPGTRLTVL.

The J gene is TRBJ1-3, the V gene TRBV18; D uncertain. V gave up 6 bases and J gave up 0 bases, with 9 bases separating them. CDR3 size: 14 residues. Germline V gene lookup returns CDR1 KGHSH and CDR2 LQKENI. CDR3 amino acids: CASSTLSSGNTIYF. In DNA, the CDR3 is TGTGCCAGCTCTACCTTAAGCTCTGGAAACACCATATATTTT.